This TCR beta chain derives from a study of shared clonotypes between healthy human individuals. Whole-study findings and limits: Only blood was sampled, and tissue TCR repertoires likely differ from blood ones. The generation probabilities recorded for non-shared clonotypes fell below those of clonotypes shared by all four donors.

Comments on this clone: What it binds is unknown.

Genomic DNA from each subset was divided evenly over several immunoSEQ plates. Sequencing used immunoSEQ multiplex PCR; TCRdb keeps in-frame clones, though not all of them. The sample records 1,400,000 or so clones, approximately 98.5% being singletons. CDR3 size: 12 residues. Germline V CDR1 and CDR2: SQVTM, ANQGSEA. V was trimmed by 6 bases and J by 1 base, leaving 9 bases between them. The sequence was obtained from a man aged 30 to 45 in good health. What was sequenced was naive CD4+ T cells sorted from blood. The subset here: CD45RA+ positively selected. V gene TRBV29-1 combines with J gene TRBJ2-5; no reliable D call. CDR3 nucleotide sequence: TGCAGCGTAGTCGGAGCCCAAGAGACCCAGTACTTC. It translates to CSVVGAQETQYF.